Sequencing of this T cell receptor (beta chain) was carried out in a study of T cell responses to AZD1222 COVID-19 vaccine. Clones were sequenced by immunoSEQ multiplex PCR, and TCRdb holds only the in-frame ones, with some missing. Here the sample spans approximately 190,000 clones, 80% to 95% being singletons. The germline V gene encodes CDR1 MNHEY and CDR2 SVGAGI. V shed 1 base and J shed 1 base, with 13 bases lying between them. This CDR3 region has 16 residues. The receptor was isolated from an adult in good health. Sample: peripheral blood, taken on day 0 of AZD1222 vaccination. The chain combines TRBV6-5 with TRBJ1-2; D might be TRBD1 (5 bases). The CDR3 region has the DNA TGTGCCAGCAGTTACTGGGGACGACAGAATAACTATGGCTACACCTTC. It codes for CASSYWGRQNNYGYTF.